The 10 T cell receptor beta chains below were found in one sample sequenced in a study of T cell responses to AZD1222 COVID-19 vaccine. Generated by immunoSEQ multiplex PCR, the TCRdb table keeps only in-frame clones and is missing some. In the table there are 250,000 to 300,000 clones, almost 95% of which are singletons. The specimen comprised peripheral blood, sampled 28 days after the second AZD1222 dose. The origin of the receptors is an adult who received the AZD1222 COVID-19 vaccine.

The CDR3 region has the DNA TGCGCCAGCAGCCCGAGCCCCCCCGGGACAGGGTCCTACGAGCAGTACTTC. Translated, it gives CASSPSPPGTGSYEQYF. This chain uses TRBV5-1 with TRBJ2-7; 9 bases agree with TRBD1. With 4 bases clipped from V and 1 base from J, the junction kept 12 bases outside the gene matches. This CDR3 spans 17 amino acids. CDR1 and CDR2 (germline): SGHRS, YFSETQ.

This rearrangement joins TRBV11-2 to TRBJ1-4; D call uncertain. The CDR3 is 14 residues long. From germline, CDR1 is SGHAT and CDR2 FQNNGV. V lost 6 bases, J lost 4 bases, and 12 bases lay in between. The CDR3 is CASSPGTINEKLFF. The CDR3 DNA reads as TGTGCCAGCAGTCCGGGCACAATTAATGAAAAACTGTTTTTT. Drawing the rest from reference TRBV11-2 and TRBJ1-4, the complete variable domain is EAGVAQSPRYKIIEKRQSVAFWCNPISGHATLYWYQQILGQGPKLLIQFQNNGVVDDSQLPKDRFSAERLKGVDSTLKIQPAKLEDSAVYLCASSPGTINEKLFFGSGTQLSVL.

V usage is TRBV28 and J usage is TRBJ1-5, with unresolved D. Trimming removed 5 bases from V and 0 bases from J, with 11 bases in between. Germline V gene lookup returns CDR1 MDHEN and CDR2 SYDVKM. This CDR3 is 15 amino acids long. For the CDR3, the DNA is TGTGCCAGCAGTATCAAGGCAGTTAGCAATCAGCCCCAGCATTTT. Protein product: CASSIKAVSNQPQHF.

This chain uses TRBV5-1 with TRBJ2-1; the D is unclear. V was pared by 0 bases and J by 0 bases, with 10 bases between. The CDR3 totals 16 residues. Germline V lookup: CDR1 SGHRS, CDR2 YFSETQ. The CDR3 sequence is CASSLVSSSSYNEQFF. CDR3 nucleotides: TGCGCCAGCAGCTTGGTGAGCAGTAGCTCCTACAATGAGCAGTTCTTC.

The J gene is TRBJ2-7, the V gene TRBV7-9; 11 bases fit TRBD2. The V segment lost 1 base and the J segment 2 bases; nucleotides outside the gene matches: 4. Per germline, CDR1 SEHNR and CDR2 FQNEAQ (reference sequence). The CDR3 length is 16 residues. This CDR3 is CASSLGLAGPTYEQYF. The CDR3, as DNA: TGTGCCAGCAGCTTAGGACTAGCGGGACCGACCTACGAGCAGTACTTC.

Points on this clone: Other DNA sequences from this sample encode an identical CDR3 as well. The V gene is TRBV18, the J gene TRBJ2-7; maybe TRBD1 (5 bases). V shed 0 bases and J shed 3 bases, with 6 bases lying between them. This CDR3 has 13 amino acids. Per the germline V gene, CDR1 is KGHSH and CDR2 is LQKENI. Here the CDR3 reads CASSPPGDYEQYF. The CDR3 DNA sequence: TGTGCCAGCTCACCACCAGGGGACTACGAGCAGTACTTC.

The chain couples TRBV9 to TRBJ2-7; D is possibly TRBD1 (5 bases). V lost 0 bases and J 5 bases, leaving 12 bases between the germline ends. Looked up from germline, CDR1 is SGDLS and CDR2 is YYNGEE. The CDR3 totals 14 residues. CDR3 sequence (DNA): TGTGCCAGCAGCGTAGAGACAGCAGGGAACGAGCAGTACTTC. Its protein is CASSVETAGNEQYF.

This chain links TRBV10-3 with TRBJ1-5; tentatively, D is TRBD1 (6 bases). The ends were cut back, 10 bases at V and 0 bases at J, with 10 bases in the middle. This CDR3 comprises 13 residues. CDR1 and CDR2 from the germline V gene are ENHRY and SYGVKD. CDR3 sequence reads: CATRTVSNQPQHF. CDR3 DNA: TGTGCCACACGGACAGTTAGCAATCAGCCCCAGCATTTT.

The genes are TRBV28 and TRBJ1-4, with D maybe TRBD1 (5 bases). This CDR3 contains 15 residues. V was trimmed by 5 bases and J by 0 bases, leaving 10 bases between them. The germline V gene encodes CDR1 MDHEN and CDR2 SYDVKM. CDR3 residues: CASSAGGATNEKLFF. In DNA, the CDR3 is TGTGCCAGCAGTGCCGGGGGGGCAACTAATGAAAAACTGTTTTTT.

CDR3 coding DNA: TGTGCCTGGAGTGTCCACTTAGTTCCTGAGCAGTTCTTC. Amino acids: CAWSVHLVPEQFF. V is TRBV30 and J is TRBJ2-1, with D uncertain. This CDR3 has 13 residues. Germline V lookup: CDR1 GTSNPN, CDR2 SVGIG (reference sequence). Deletions cut 0 bases from V and 9 bases from J, with 12 bases between. The full variable domain, with the rest looked up from reference TRBV30 and TRBJ2-1, is SQTIHQWPATLVQPVGSPLSLECTVEGTSNPNLYWYRQAAGRGLQLLFYSVGIGQISSEVPQNLSASRPQDRQFILSSKKLLLSDSGFYLCAWSVHLVPEQFFGPGTRLTVL.